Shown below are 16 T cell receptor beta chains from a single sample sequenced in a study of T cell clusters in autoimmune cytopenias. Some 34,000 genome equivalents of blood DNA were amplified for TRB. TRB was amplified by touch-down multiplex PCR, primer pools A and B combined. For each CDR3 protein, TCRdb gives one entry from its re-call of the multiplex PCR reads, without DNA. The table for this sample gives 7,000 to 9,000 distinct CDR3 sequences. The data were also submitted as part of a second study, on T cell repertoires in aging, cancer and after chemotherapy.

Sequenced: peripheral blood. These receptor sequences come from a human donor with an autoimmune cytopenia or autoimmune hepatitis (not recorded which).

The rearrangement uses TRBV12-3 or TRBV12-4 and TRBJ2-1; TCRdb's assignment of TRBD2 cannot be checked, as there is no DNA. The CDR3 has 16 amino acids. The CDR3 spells CASSSSGGTSGNEQFF.

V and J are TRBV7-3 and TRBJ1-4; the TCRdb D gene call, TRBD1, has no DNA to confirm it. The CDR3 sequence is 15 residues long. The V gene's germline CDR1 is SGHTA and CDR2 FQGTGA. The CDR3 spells CASSQDRNRGEKLFF. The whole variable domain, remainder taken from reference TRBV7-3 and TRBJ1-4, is GAGVSQTPSNKVTEKGKYVELRCDPISGHTALYWYRQSLGQGPEFLIYFQGTGAADDSGLPNDRFFAVRPEGSVSTLKIQRTERGDSAVYLCASSQDRNRGEKLFFGSGTQLSVL.

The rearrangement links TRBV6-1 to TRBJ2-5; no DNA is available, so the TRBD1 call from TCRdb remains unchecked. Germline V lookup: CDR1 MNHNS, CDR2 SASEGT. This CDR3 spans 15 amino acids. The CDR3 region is CASKRSTGWQETQYF.

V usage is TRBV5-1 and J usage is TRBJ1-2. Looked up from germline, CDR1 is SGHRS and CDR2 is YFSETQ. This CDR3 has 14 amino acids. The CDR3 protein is CASSLEGAPYGYTF.

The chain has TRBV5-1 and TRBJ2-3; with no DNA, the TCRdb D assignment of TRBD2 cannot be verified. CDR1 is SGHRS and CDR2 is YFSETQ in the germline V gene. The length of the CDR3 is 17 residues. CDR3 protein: CASSWPVLAGSTDTQYF.

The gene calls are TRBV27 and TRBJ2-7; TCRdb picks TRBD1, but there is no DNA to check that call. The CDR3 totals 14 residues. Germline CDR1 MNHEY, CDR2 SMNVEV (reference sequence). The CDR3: CASSFSDSTYEQYF.

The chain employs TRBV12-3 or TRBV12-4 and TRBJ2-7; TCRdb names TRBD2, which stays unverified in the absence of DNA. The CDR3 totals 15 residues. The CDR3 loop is CASSSTSGSSYEQYF.

The CDR3 loop reads CASSFRVTNEKLFF. This rearrangement joins TRBV7-2 to TRBJ1-4; absent DNA, TCRdb's TRBD1 call cannot be checked. Germline V CDR1 and CDR2: SGHTA, FQGNSA. The CDR3 runs to 14 residues.

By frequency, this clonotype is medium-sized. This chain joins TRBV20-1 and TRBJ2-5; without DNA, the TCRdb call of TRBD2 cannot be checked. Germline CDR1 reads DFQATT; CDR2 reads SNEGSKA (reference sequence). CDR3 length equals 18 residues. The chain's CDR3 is CSARGWTSGRGVQETQYF.

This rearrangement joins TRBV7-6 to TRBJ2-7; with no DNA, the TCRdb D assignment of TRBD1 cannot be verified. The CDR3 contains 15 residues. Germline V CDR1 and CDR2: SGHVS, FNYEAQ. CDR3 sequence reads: CASSLETGRGGEQYF. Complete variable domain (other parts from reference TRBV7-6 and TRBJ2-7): GAGVSQSPRYKVTKRGQDVALRCDPISGHVSLYWYRQALGQGPEFLTYFNYEAQQDKSGLPNDRFSAERPEGSISTLTIQRTEQRDSAMYRCASSLETGRGGEQYFGPGTRLTVT.

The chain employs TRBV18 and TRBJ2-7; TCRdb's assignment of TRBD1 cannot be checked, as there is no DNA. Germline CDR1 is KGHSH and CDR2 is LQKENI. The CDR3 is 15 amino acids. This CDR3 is CASSADRVSLYEQYF.

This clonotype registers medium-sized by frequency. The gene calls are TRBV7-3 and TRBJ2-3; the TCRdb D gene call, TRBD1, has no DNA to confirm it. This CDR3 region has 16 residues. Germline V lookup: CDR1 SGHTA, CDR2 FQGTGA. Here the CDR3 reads CASSPRGAGGPDTQYF.

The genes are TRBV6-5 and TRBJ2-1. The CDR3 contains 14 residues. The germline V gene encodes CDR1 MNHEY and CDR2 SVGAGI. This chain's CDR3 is CASSYRTSYNEQFF.

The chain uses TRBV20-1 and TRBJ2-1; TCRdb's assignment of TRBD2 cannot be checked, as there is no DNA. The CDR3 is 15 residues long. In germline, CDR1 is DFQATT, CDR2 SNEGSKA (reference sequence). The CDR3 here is CSASQTSGRADEQFF.

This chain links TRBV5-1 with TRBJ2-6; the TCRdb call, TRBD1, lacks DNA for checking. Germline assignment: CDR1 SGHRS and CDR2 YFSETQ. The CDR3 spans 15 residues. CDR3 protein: CASSFTGAGANVLTF. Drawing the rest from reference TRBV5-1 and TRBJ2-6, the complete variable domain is KAGVTQTPRYLIKTRGQQVTLSCSPISGHRSVSWYQQTPGQGLQFLFEYFSETQRNKGNFPGRFSGRQFSNSRSEMNVSTLELGDSALYLCASSFTGAGANVLTFGAGSRLTVL.

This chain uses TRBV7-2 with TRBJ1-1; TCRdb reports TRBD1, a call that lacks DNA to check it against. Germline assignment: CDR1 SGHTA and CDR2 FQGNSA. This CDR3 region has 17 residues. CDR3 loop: CASSSWTGFKVRTEAFF.